The 2 T cell receptor beta chains presented below share a single source sample, sequenced in a study of T-cell memory formation after mild COVID-19. TCRdb re-called the 5' RACE reads with MiXCR, one entry per CDR3 protein. This table has about 49,000 distinct CDR3 sequences, roughly a quarter appearing once. The sequencing input was PBMCs or a T cell subset sorted from them (not recorded which). The receptors were gathered from a man between 18 and 35 years old who had mild COVID-19 (a few samples of this study predate the infection). Cell type and time point are not known.

This clonotype occurred many times. The chain is built from TRBV4-2 and TRBJ2-1; TRBD2 matches at 8 bases. The trim removed 2 bases at V and 4 bases at J, leaving 7 bases unmatched. Germline assignment: CDR1 LGHNA and CDR2 YNFKEQ. The CDR3 is 16 residues long. CDR3 DNA sequence: TGTGCCAGCAGCCAACGTGAGCGGGGGTCTTACAATGAGCAGTTCTTC. It yields the protein CASSQRERGSYNEQFF.

The chain joins TRBV5-5 to TRBJ2-5, with TRBD1 matching over 9 bases. The length of the CDR3 is 15 residues. Trimming at V came to 6 bases and at J to 2 bases, leaving 8 bases not matched to a gene. Germline V CDR1 and CDR2: SGHKS, YYEKEE (reference sequence). The CDR3 loop reads CASITGGLRQETQYF. The CDR3 coding sequence is TGTGCCAGCATTACAGGGGGCCTAAGACAAGAGACCCAGTACTTC.